The 11 T cell receptor beta chains given below trace back to one sample, sequenced in a study of blood T cell repertoires in COVID-19. Assay: immunoSEQ multiplex PCR; the TCRdb copy retains only in-frame clones and omits some. The sample has a few hundred thousand clones, roughly 80% seen once. The specimen sequenced was peripheral blood. These receptors all stem from an elderly woman with acute or convalescent COVID-19.

This clone was detected a few times. V and J are TRBV19 and TRBJ1-6, with D possibly being TRBD1 (5 bases). V lost 4 bases and J 8 bases, leaving 18 bases between the germline ends. Germline V gene data show CDR1 as LNHDA and CDR2 as SQIVND (reference sequence). The CDR3 length is 16 residues. The CDR3 spells CASSTLGGSAHSPLHF. As DNA, the CDR3 is TGTGCCAGTAGTACCCTCGGGGGGTCGGCTCATTCACCCCTCCACTTT.

In this sample, this clone turned up once. The chain joins TRBV18 to TRBJ1-5; TRBD1 is a possible D gene (5 bases). V dropped 4 bases and J dropped 7 bases, with 17 bases sitting between them. The CDR3 runs to 15 residues. Germline assignment: CDR1 KGHSH and CDR2 LQKENI. Here the CDR3 DNA reads TGTGCCAGCTCACTGGTGGGGCAGGGTCAACAGCCCCAGCATTTT. This sequence encodes CASSLVGQGQQPQHF.

V usage is TRBV6-5 and J usage is TRBJ1-4; 7 bases map to TRBD1. CDR1 and CDR2 (germline): MNHEY, SVGAGI. The CDR3 runs 14 residues. Trimming removed 6 bases from V and 8 bases from J; junction bases left unmatched: 9. The CDR3 region has the DNA TGTGCCAGCAGGACAGGGACGGCAAAAGAAAAACTGTTTTTT. Protein: CASRTGTAKEKLFF.

The V call is TRBV29-1, the J call TRBJ2-2; 8 nucleotides align to TRBD1. The germline V gene encodes CDR1 SQVTM and CDR2 ANQGSEA. This CDR3 contains 15 residues. Trimming removed 6 bases from V and 5 bases from J; junction bases left unmatched: 11. The DNA of the CDR3 is TGCAGCGTCAAGTCAGGGGGCATAAGGACCGGGGAGCTGTTTTTT. Its protein is CSVKSGGIRTGELFF.

This clone was observed a single time. This CDR3 is CASSGGQGADEQFF. DNA of the CDR3: TGTGCCAGCAGTGGGGGACAGGGGGCCGATGAGCAGTTCTTC. The genes are TRBV6-4 and TRBJ2-1; 12 positions match TRBD1. The V gene end was trimmed by 4 bases and the J gene end by 8 bases; junction bases not matched to a gene: 3. Germline V lookup: CDR1 MRHNA, CDR2 SNTAGT. The CDR3 spans 14 residues.

This clone was seen only a few times. The CDR3 loop reads CASSPVGATEAFF. CDR3 DNA: TGTGCCAGCAGCCCAGTGGGGGCCACTGAAGCTTTCTTT. V usage is TRBV7-3 and J usage is TRBJ1-1, with D possibly being TRBD1 (6 bases). CDR3 size: 13 residues. V was shortened by 5 bases and J by 4 bases, with 11 bases between the two germline ends. Germline V gives CDR1 SGHTA, CDR2 FQGTGA.

Points on this clone: Other DNA sequences of this sample code for an identical CDR3. The chain couples TRBV7-8 to TRBJ1-6; 7 bases fit TRBD1. This CDR3 spans 14 amino acids. CDR1 and CDR2 from the germline V gene are SGHVS and FQNEAQ. The J segment lost 7 bases and the V segment lost 1 base, leaving 1 base of the junction unmatched. CDR3 sequence: CASSLDRGNSPLHF. In DNA, the CDR3 is TGTGCCAGCAGCTTAGACAGGGGAAATTCACCCCTCCACTTT.

The CDR3 here is CASSTGSDNQPQHF. CDR3 nucleotide sequence: TGTGCCAGTAGTACAGGGTCAGACAATCAGCCCCAGCATTTT. The V gene is TRBV19, the J gene TRBJ1-5; D is perhaps TRBD1 (5 bases). Looked up from germline, CDR1 is LNHDA and CDR2 is SQIVND (reference sequence). The CDR3 is made up of 14 amino acids. Trimming pared 4 bases from V and 3 bases from J, leaving 10 bases between.

This clone was observed once. V and J are TRBV9 and TRBJ1-4; TRBD1 matches at 8 bases. The CDR3 has 17 amino acids. Germline-derived CDR1 and CDR2 are SGDLS and YYNGEE. J gave up 5 bases and V 4 bases, and 13 bases lay outside the gene matches. CDR3 coding DNA: TGTGCCAGCAGCCCATACTTAGGAGGACAGGGAAATGAAAAACTGTTTTTT. As protein: CASSPYLGGQGNEKLFF.

This clone was seen a few times. The chain links TRBV3-1 (or the pseudogene TRBV3-2) to TRBJ1-2, with TRBD1 matching 9 bases. The CDR3 sequence is 15 residues long. V dropped 4 bases and J dropped 2; count of bases not matched to a gene: 5. Germline-derived CDR1 and CDR2 are LGHDT and YNNKEL (reference sequence). For the CDR3, the DNA is TGTGCCAGCAGCCTAGAGGGGACAGGGAACTATGGCTACACCTTC. It codes for CASSLEGTGNYGYTF.

V and J are TRBV30 and TRBJ1-2; unclear D gene. Trimming shortened V by 1 base and J by 2 bases, and 8 bases separated the two germline ends. The CDR3 is 13 residues long. Germline-derived CDR1 and CDR2 are GTSNPN and SVGIG (reference sequence). The CDR3 is CAWSAGLNYGYTF. The CDR3 nucleotides read TGTGCCTGGAGTGCTGGACTGAACTATGGCTACACCTTC.